This note documents a single TCR beta chain sequence. Germline CDR1 and CDR2: MDHEN and SYDVKM. V was trimmed by 2 bases and J by 6 bases, leaving 17 bases between them. The CDR3 length is 16 residues. This entry is derived from a study of blood T cell repertoires in COVID-19. As handled by the study authors: Estimation of nucleated cell counts was performed using reference gene primer amplification. Sequenced by immunoSEQ multiplex PCR; TCRdb stores in-frame clones only, minus some. The DNA gave D and trimming, while V, J and clone size come from that table. The data contain tens of thousands of clones, 80% of them seen just once; the ten biggest clones take up 10%.

This TCR was sampled from a woman aged 70 to 79 with acute or convalescent COVID-19. The chain employs TRBV28 and TRBJ2-1; D gene uncertain. The specimen was peripheral blood. CDR3 coding DNA: TGTGCCAGCAGTTTAGCAGTCCCTAGTGTGTTCAATGAGCAGTTCTTC. It codes for CASSLAVPSVFNEQFF.